This entry is about one T cell receptor (beta chain). This clonotype has at least ten counts. Its antigen specificity is not known. No much larger clonotype is one base removed from it; base qualities were not supplied. Spanning cysteine to phenylalanine, the CDR3 consists of 14 amino acids. Only CDR3 DNA remains: 42 bases, in frame from the first base. CDR1 and CDR2, per the germline V gene, are KGHSH and LQKENI. The junction carries 8 bases between V and J, which are trimmed by 0 bases and 2 bases respectively. For repertoire sequencing, the TCR beta CDR3 regions were amplified from RNA transcripts. HTBI primers and the Qiagen OneStep RT-PCR kit were used in a first-round RT-PCR, which was followed by a second-round multiplex PCR, size selection and purification. The libraries underwent paired-end sequencing with 100 bp reads on an Illumina HiSeq2000. The authors processed their data as follows. SOAPnuke was used for read processing, and reads with adapters, uncalled bases, a mean Phred below 15, or no exact constant-primer or identifier match were discarded. High-quality paired reads were merged with COPE v1.2.5. Unique nucleotide sequences were defined as clonotypes and aligned to IMGT TRB V, D and J references using MiTCR v1.1. The analysis was limited to V-J combinations with a frequency above 0.0001, which together covered 99% to 99.2% of the repertoires. For each V-J combination, a TCR clonal expansion and chaos score was defined as the ratio of F50 clonal expansion to chaos observed in the TCRdist matrix. Welch's t-statistics and random forest were used to narrow the features down to about a dozen V-J combinations, which were then fed into a naive Bayes classifier. The similarity between thyroid and blood repertoires was quantified using the Morisita-Horn index. The public reads were quality trimmed at Q25 with fastp and then assembled into clones with MiXCR by TCRdb, keeping productive beta chains. Each entry merges the rows of one CDR3 protein and shows their most common DNA and genes. For this entry, the V and J calls and clone size follow TCRdb and not the study's own pipeline. This sample is represented by 600,000 to 650,000 distinct CDR3 sequences; 22% of them were singletons. The top ten clones comprise roughly 6.9% of the sample.

Hyperthyroidism was defined as stable when no progression to ophthalmopathy occurred within 18 months of follow-up. Hyperthyroidism patients were newly diagnosed, with disease duration under 2 months, and aged 18 to 65 years. Patients with other autoimmune diseases, uncontrolled infections, pregnancy or lactation were excluded. Clinical symptoms, serum thyroxine, TRAb, thyroid ultrasound and orbital computed tomography were used for diagnosis. Ficoll-Paque density gradient centrifugation was used to isolate PBMCs from about 10 ml of fresh peripheral blood. Total RNA was extracted with Trizol reagent and quality-checked on an Agilent 2100 Bioanalyzer. The sample originates from a study of Graves' ophthalmopathy and Graves' hyperthyroidism (dated by TCRdb to the late 2010s). Notes on the research overall: Peripheral blood was collected at initial diagnosis, before any treatment. The study used TCR beta repertoire signatures to distinguish Graves' ophthalmopathy from Graves' hyperthyroidism and to predict progression to ophthalmopathy. In total, 135 blood samples were TCR-sequenced: some 43 ophthalmopathy, over 70 hyperthyroidism and 17 hyperthyroidism-to-ophthalmopathy patients. To explore V-J signatures distinguishing ophthalmopathy from hyperthyroidism, a discovery set of 100 or so patients (roughly 44 ophthalmopathy, 55 to 60 stable hyperthyroidism) was enrolled. An independent validation cohort comprised some 19 hyperthyroidism patients and 15 to 17 patients who later progressed from hyperthyroidism to ophthalmopathy. In more than five hyperthyroidism patients, the T-cell repertoires found in thyroid tissue were compared with those found in blood. After sampling, hyperthyroidism patients received methimazole starting at 30 mg daily, and ophthalmopathy patients received high-dose intravenous methylprednisolone. The 100 discovery patients were randomly divided into training and test sets at a 7:3 ratio. Overall study results and their limits: No statistical method was used to predetermine the sample size, and group allocation was not hidden from the investigators. The 13-signature model separated ophthalmopathy from stable hyperthyroidism with approximately 90% sensitivity and about 84% specificity in cross-validation, and 80%/75% in the test set. In validation, the model predicted ophthalmopathy progression with about 71% sensitivity and roughly 72% specificity; approximately 12 predicted patients were CT-confirmed with GO in a median of around 6.5 months. Among expanded thyroid clonotypes with frequency above 0.001, most also showed up in blood, which suggests that blood repertoires may reflect the thyroid immune response.

The V and J segments used are TRBV18 and TRBJ2-7, with an unclear D gene assignment. The sequence derives from a woman in her late teens or twenties with stable Graves' hyperthyroidism. Some clones in this sample may be carry-over from other donors' samples. Donor details come from another sample of the same person, matched by shared clones. The sequenced sample consisted of peripheral blood. For the CDR3, the sequence is CASSPPTRTYEQYF. The nucleotide sequence reads as follows: TGTGCCAGCTCACCACCGACACGAACCTACGAGCAGTACTTC.